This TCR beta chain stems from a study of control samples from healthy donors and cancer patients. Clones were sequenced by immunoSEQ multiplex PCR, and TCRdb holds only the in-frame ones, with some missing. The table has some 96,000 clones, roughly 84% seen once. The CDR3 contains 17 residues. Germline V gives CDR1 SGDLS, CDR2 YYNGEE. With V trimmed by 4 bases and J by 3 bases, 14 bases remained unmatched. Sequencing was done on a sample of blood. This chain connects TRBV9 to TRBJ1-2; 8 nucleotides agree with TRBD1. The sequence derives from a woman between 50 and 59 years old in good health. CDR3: CASSPLGDRTFHYGYTF. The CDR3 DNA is TGTGCCAGCAGCCCACTAGGGGACAGGACCTTCCACTATGGCTACACCTTC. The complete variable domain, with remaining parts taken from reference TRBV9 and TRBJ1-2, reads DSGVTQTPKHLITATGQRVTLRCSPRSGDLSVYWYQQSLDQGLQFLIQYYNGEERAKGNILERFSAQQFPDLHSELNLSSLELGDSALYFCASSPLGDRTFHYGYTFGSGTRLTVV.